This entry concerns a single TCR beta chain. Method: immunoSEQ multiplex PCR; TCRdb's copy keeps in-frame clones and lacks some. The repertoire holds fewer than 200,000 clones, with roughly 93% as singletons. The V gene lost 4 bases and the J gene lost 1 base, with 10 bases spanning the gap. Looked up from germline, CDR1 is GTSNPN and CDR2 is SVGIG (reference sequence). This CDR3 has 13 residues. This entry is derived from a study of control samples from healthy donors and cancer patients. Sequencing used blood. The chain uses TRBV30 and TRBJ2-5; tentatively, D is TRBD1 or TRBD2 (5 bases each). This clonotype originated in a woman in her fifties or sixties in good health. The CDR3 reads CAWTRGAQETQYF. The DNA for the CDR3 is TGTGCCTGGACCCGAGGGGCCCAAGAGACCCAGTACTTC.